This entry features one TCR beta chain sequence. Its antigen is unknown. The data were taken from a study of T cells in Graves' hyperthyroidism and ophthalmopathy. Hyperthyroidism, newly diagnosed and lasting under 2 months, affected patients aged 18 to 65. Uncontrolled infection, other autoimmune disease, pregnancy or lactation disqualified patients from enrolment. TCR beta CDR3 regions were amplified from RNA. The HTBI primer set was used in a first-round RT-PCR of the TCR CDR3. TCRdb independently ran MiXCR on the multiplex PCR reads; one entry per CDR3 protein. Of hundreds of thousands of distinct CDR3 sequences in the sample, around 20% are singletons; the top ten hold over 15%. Findings of the study overall: Blood held most thyroid clonotypes expanded above 0.001 frequency.

The receptor comes from a woman aged 45-59 years with Graves' hyperthyroidism that later progressed to Graves' ophthalmopathy. Sequenced: blood.

In DNA, the CDR3 is TGCAGTGCTAGGACAGTACAAGAGACCCAGTACTTC. It yields the protein CSARTVQETQYF. This sequence joins TRBV20-1 and TRBJ2-5, with D perhaps matching TRBD1 (5 bases). There are 12 residues in the CDR3. Germline V gene data show CDR1 as DFQATT and CDR2 as SNEGSKA (reference sequence). V lost 3 bases, J lost 2 bases, and 7 bases lay in between.